Detailed here is one T cell receptor (beta chain). This sample stems from a study of blood T cells in healthy people across ages. Per germline, CDR1 SNHLY and CDR2 FYNNEI. The CDR3 is 14 amino acids. V was clipped by 4 bases and J by 0 bases, with 10 bases between them. It was with a sample-barcoded 5' primer and a J-beta primer mix that a second PCR of about 6 to 12 cycles was run. Using its own MiXCR run on the 5' RACE reads, TCRdb lists one record per CDR3 protein. Found here are about 1.6 million distinct CDR3 sequences, about 35% of them singletons; the top ten hold 10% to 12%. What was sequenced was blood. The receptor was isolated from a woman aged 25 to 39 in good health. The rearrangement links TRBV2 to TRBJ2-7; D is possibly TRBD2 (5 bases). In DNA form, the CDR3 reads TGTGCCAGCAGTGCCCGAGGGAGCTCCTACGAGCAGTACTTC. It is translated as CASSARGSSYEQYF.